This is a list of T cell receptor beta chains from one sample in a study of shared clonotypes between healthy human individuals. Clones were sequenced by immunoSEQ multiplex PCR, and TCRdb holds only the in-frame ones, with some missing. The sample carries approximately 1.5 million clones, approximately 98.5% recorded once. The source material was naive CD4+ T cells sorted from blood. Receptors were obtained from a man in his thirties or forties in good health. Each CDR3 is given with its conserved first and last residue. Fields, in order: D gene, J gene, CDR3 length, clone size, V gene, CDR3 protein, CDR3 DNA. D genes are given only for firm matches. Expanded clones are given a class, and other clones once, few, many or no size at all.

D: .
J: TRBJ2-7
length: 13
size: .
V: TRBV5-5
CDR3: CASSGGTAYEQYF
DNA: TGTGCCAGCAGTGGCGGGACGGCCTACGAGCAGTACTTC

D: .
J: TRBJ2-5
length: 17
size: .
V: TRBV2
CDR3: CASSEPPRGDRQETQYF
DNA: TGTGCCAGCAGTGAGCCCCCCCGCGGGGACCGCCAAGAGACCCAGTACTTC

D: TRBD1
J: TRBJ1-4
length: 14
size: .
V: TRBV7-9
CDR3: CASSAWTGNEKLFF
DNA: TGTGCCAGCAGCGCCTGGACAGGGAACGAAAAACTGTTTTTT

D: TRBD1
J: TRBJ1-4
length: 15
size: .
V: TRBV4-1
CDR3: CASSHPGQGREKLFF
DNA: TGCGCCAGCAGCCATCCGGGACAGGGGCGAGAAAAACTGTTTTTT

D: .
J: TRBJ2-1
length: 17
size: .
V: TRBV5-1
CDR3: CASSQQRVGGTYNEQFF
DNA: TGCGCCAGCAGCCAGCAAAGGGTGGGAGGTACTTACAATGAGCAGTTCTTC

D: .
J: TRBJ1-4
length: 16
size: .
V: TRBV27
CDR3: CASSSPSRGGGEKLFF
DNA: TGTGCCAGCAGTTCCCCCTCGAGGGGCGGAGGTGAAAAACTGTTTTTT

D: .
J: TRBJ2-6
length: 14
size: .
V: TRBV2
CDR3: CASRQSSGANVLTF
DNA: TGTGCCAGCAGACAGAGCTCTGGGGCCAACGTCCTGACTTTC

D: .
J: TRBJ1-5
length: 15
size: few
V: TRBV6-5
CDR3: CASSRGPGSNQPQHF
DNA: TGTGCCAGCAGCCGCGGACCGGGTAGCAATCAGCCCCAGCATTTT

D: .
J: TRBJ1-2
length: 14
size: .
V: TRBV15
CDR3: CATSRDGAGYGYTF
DNA: TGTGCCACCAGCAGAGATGGTGCCGGGTATGGCTACACCTTC

D: .
J: TRBJ1-1
length: 13
size: .
V: TRBV6-6
CDR3: CASSYSSSTEAFF
DNA: TGTGCCAGCAGTTACTCGTCGAGCACTGAAGCTTTCTTT

D: .
J: TRBJ1-2
length: 16
size: .
V: TRBV19
CDR3: CASSISSGGRGGGYTF
DNA: TGTGCCAGTAGTATCTCGTCCGGGGGCAGGGGAGGTGGCTACACCTTC

D: TRBD2
J: TRBJ2-3
length: 16
size: once
V: TRBV25-1
CDR3: CASSSGRPVSTDTQYF
DNA: TGTGCCAGCAGTAGCGGGAGGCCCGTCTCCACAGATACGCAGTATTTT

D: .
J: TRBJ1-5
length: 13
size: .
V: TRBV5-1
CDR3: CASSLGDNQPQHF
DNA: TGCGCCAGCAGCCTGGGGGACAATCAGCCCCAGCATTTT

D: .
J: TRBJ1-1
length: 14
size: .
V: TRBV2
CDR3: CASSRALRGTEAFF
DNA: TGTGCCAGCAGTCGGGCCCTCCGGGGCACTGAAGCTTTCTTT

D: .
J: TRBJ2-7
length: 14
size: once
V: TRBV5-4
CDR3: CASSLGGQRLEQYF
DNA: TGTGCCAGCAGCTTGGGAGGGCAGCGGCTCGAGCAGTACTTC

D: .
J: TRBJ2-7
length: 15
size: .
V: TRBV5-1
CDR3: CASSLLSDSSLGQYF
DNA: TGCGCCAGCAGCTTGCTTTCGGACAGCTCACTTGGGCAGTACTTC

D: TRBD2
J: TRBJ2-1
length: 11
size: .
V: TRBV25-1
CDR3: CASTVAGVLFF
DNA: TGTGCCAGCACCGTAGCGGGAGTTCTGTTCTTC

D: TRBD2
J: TRBJ2-1
length: 14
size: .
V: TRBV10-2
CDR3: CASSALAGVSEQFF
DNA: TGCGCCAGCAGTGCGTTAGCGGGAGTGAGTGAGCAGTTCTTC

D: .
J: TRBJ2-5
length: 13
size: .
V: TRBV11-2
CDR3: CASSFSHQETQYF
DNA: TGTGCCAGCAGCTTTAGTCATCAAGAGACCCAGTACTTC